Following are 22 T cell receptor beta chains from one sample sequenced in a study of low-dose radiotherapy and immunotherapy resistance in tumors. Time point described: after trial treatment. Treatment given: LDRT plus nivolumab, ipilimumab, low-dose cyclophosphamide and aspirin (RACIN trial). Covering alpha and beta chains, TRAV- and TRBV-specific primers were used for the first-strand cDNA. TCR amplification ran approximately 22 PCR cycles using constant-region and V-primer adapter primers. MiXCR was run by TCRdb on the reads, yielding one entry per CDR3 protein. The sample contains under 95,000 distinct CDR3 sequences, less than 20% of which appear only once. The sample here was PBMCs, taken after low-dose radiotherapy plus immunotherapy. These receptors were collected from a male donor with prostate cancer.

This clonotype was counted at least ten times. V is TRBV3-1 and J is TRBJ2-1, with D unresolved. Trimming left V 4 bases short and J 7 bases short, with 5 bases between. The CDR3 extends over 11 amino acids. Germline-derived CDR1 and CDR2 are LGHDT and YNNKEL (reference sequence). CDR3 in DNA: TGTGCCAGCAGCCGCTTGAATGAGCAGTTCTTC. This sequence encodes CASSRLNEQFF.

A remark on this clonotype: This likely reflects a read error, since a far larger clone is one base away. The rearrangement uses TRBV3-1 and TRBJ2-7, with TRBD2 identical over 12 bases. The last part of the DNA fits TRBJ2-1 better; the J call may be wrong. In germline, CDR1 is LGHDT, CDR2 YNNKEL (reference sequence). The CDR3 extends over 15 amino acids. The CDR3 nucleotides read TGTGCCATCAGCGCCCCTAGCGGGAGGGCGAATGAGCAGTTCTTC. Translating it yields CAISAPSGRANEQFF.

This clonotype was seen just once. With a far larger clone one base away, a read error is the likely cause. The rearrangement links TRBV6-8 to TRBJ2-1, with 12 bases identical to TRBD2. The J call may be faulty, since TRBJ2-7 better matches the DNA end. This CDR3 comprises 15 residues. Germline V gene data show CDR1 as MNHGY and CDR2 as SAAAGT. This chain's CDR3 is CASSRLAGGIDEQYF. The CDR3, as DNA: TGTGCCAGCAGTCGCCTAGCGGGAGGGATAGATGAGCAGTACTTC.

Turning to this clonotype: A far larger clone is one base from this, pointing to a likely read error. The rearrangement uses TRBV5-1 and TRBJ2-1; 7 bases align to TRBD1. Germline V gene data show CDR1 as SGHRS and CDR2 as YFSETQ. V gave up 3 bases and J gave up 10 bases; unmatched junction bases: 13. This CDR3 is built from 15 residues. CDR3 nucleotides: TGCGCCAGCAGCTCCGGGACAGCAGTTCCCTACGAGCAGTTCTTC. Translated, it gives CASSSGTAVPYEQFF. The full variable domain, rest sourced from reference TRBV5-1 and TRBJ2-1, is KAGVTQTPRYLIKTRGQQVTLSCSPISGHRSVSWYQQTPGQGLQFLFEYFSETQRNKGNFPGRFSGRQFSNSRSEMNVSTLELGDSALYLCASSSGTAVPYEQFFGPGTRLTVL.

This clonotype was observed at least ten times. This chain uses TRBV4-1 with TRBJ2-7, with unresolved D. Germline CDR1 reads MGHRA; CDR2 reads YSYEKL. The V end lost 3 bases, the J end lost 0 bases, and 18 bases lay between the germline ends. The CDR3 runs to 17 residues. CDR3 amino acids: CASSHAGNVPFSYEQYF. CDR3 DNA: TGCGCCAGCAGCCATGCAGGAAACGTCCCTTTCTCCTACGAGCAGTACTTC.

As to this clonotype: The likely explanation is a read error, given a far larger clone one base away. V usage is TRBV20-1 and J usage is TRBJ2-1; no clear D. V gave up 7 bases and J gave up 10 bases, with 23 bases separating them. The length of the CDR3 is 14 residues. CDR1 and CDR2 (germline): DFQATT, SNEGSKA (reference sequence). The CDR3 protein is CSVNSNPSSYEQFF. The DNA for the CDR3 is TGCAGTGTTAATTCGAACCCAAGCTCCTACGAGCAGTTCTTC.

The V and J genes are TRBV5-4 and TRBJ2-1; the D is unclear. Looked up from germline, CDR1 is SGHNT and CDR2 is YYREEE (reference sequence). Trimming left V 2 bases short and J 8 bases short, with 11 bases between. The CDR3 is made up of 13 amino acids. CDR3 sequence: CASSFDFIHEQFF. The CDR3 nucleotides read TGTGCCAGCAGCTTTGATTTTATACATGAGCAGTTCTTC.

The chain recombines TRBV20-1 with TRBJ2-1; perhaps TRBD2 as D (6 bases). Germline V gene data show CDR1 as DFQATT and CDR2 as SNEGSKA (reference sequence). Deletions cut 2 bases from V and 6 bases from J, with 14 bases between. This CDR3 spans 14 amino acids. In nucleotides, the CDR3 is TGCAGTGCTAGATCGGGACTGGGGGTCAATGAGCAGTTCTTC. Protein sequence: CSARSGLGVNEQFF.

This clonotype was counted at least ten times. CDR3 in amino acids: CASSFRGREKLFF. Written as DNA, the CDR3 is TGTGCCAGCAGTTTCAGGGGGCGGGAAAAACTGTTTTTT. V is TRBV27 and J is TRBJ1-4, with 8 positions matching TRBD1. Germline-derived CDR1 and CDR2 are MNHEY and SMNVEV (reference sequence). The CDR3 is 13 residues long. The junction had 2 bases not matched to a gene; V was cut back by 3 bases and J by 8 bases.

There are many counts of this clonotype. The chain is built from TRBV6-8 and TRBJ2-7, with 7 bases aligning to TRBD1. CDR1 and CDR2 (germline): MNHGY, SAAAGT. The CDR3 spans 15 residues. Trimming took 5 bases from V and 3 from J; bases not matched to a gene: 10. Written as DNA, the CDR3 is TGTGCCAGCAGTCAGTCGACAGGGCCCGACTACGAGCAGTACTTC. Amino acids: CASSQSTGPDYEQYF.

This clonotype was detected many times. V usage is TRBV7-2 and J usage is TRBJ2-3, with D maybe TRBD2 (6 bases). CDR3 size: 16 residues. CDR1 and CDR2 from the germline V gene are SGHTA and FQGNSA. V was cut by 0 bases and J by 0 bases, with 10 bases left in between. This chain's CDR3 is CASSLAAGTSTDTQYF. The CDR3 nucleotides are TGTGCCAGCAGCTTAGCAGCCGGGACTAGCACAGATACGCAGTATTTT.

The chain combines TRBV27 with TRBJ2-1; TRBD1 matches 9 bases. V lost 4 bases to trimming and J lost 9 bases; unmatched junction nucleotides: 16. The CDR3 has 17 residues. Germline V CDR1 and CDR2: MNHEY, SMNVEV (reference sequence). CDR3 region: CASSSGGTGITTVEQFF. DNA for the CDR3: TGTGCCAGCAGTTCCGGCGGGACAGGGATAACCACCGTTGAGCAGTTCTTC.

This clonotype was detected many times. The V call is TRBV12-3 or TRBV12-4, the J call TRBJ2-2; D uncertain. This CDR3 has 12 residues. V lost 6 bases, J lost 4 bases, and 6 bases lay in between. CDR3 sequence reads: CASSFGTGELFF. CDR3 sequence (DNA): TGTGCCAGCAGCTTTGGCACCGGGGAGCTGTTTTTT.

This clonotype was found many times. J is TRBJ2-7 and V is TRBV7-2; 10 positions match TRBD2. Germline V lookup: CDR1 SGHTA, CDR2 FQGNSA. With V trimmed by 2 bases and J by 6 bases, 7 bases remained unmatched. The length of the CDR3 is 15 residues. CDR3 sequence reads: CASSLPLAGVSEQYF. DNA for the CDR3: TGTGCCAGCAGCTTACCGCTAGCGGGAGTCAGCGAGCAGTACTTC. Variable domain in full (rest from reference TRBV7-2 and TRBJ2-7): GAGVSQSPSNKVTEKGKDVELRCDPISGHTALYWYRQSLGQGLEFLIYFQGNSAPDKSGLPSDRFSAERTGGSVSTLTIQRTQQEDSAVYLCASSLPLAGVSEQYFGPGTRLTVT.

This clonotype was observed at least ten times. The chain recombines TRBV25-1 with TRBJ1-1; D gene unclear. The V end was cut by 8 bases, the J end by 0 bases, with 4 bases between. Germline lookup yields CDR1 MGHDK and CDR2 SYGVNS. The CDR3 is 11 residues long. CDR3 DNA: TGTGCCAGCGAGTTGAACACTGAAGCTTTCTTT. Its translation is CASELNTEAFF.

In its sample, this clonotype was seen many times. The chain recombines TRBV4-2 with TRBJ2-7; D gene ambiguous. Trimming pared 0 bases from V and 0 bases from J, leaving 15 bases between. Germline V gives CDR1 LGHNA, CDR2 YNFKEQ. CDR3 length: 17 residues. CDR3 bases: TGTGCCAGCAGCCAAGATCTCCAGACGGGCCGCTCCTACGAGCAGTACTTC. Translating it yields CASSQDLQTGRSYEQYF.

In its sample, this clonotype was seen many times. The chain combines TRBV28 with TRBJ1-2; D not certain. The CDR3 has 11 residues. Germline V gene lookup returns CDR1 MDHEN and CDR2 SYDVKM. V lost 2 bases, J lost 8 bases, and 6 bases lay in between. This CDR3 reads CASSLGRGYTF. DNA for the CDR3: TGTGCCAGCAGTTTAGGGAGGGGCTACACCTTC.

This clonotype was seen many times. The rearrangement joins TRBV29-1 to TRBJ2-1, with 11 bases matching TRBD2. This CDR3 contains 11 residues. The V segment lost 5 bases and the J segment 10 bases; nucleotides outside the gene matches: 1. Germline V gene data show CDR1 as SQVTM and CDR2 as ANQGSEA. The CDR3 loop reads CSVRLAGEQFF. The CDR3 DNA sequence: TGCAGCGTTAGACTAGCGGGGGAGCAGTTCTTC.

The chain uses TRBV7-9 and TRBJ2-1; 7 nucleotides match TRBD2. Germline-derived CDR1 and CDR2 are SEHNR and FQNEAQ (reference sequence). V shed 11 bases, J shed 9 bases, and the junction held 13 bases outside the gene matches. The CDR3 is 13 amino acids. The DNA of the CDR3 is TGTGCCGGCCTGGGAAGCGGGGAGAGTGAGCAGTTCTTC. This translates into CAGLGSGESEQFF. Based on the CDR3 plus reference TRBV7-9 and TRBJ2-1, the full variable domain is DTGVSQNPRHKITKRGQNVTFRCDPISEHNRLYWYRQTLGQGPEFLTYFQNEAQLEKSRLLSDRFSAERPKGSFSTLEIQRTEQGDSAMYLCAGLGSGESEQFFGPGTRLTVL.

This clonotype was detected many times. The CDR3 bases are TGTGCCAGCAGACTCTTCGGGGGTGTAACCTACGAGCAGTACTTC. Its translation: CASRLFGGVTYEQYF. V is TRBV6-2 or TRBV6-3 and J is TRBJ2-7, with a tentative D call TRBD2 (6 bases). V was clipped by 6 bases and J by 2 bases, with 17 bases between them. CDR1 MNHEY and CDR2 SVGEGT come from the germline V gene. This CDR3 comprises 15 residues.

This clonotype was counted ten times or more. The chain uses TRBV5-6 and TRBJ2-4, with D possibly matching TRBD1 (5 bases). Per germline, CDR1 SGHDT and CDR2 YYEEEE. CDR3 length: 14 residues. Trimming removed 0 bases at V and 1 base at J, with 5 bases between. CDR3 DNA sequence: TGTGCCAGCAGCTTGGCAGGGGCCAAAAACATTCAGTACTTC. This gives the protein CASSLAGAKNIQYF.

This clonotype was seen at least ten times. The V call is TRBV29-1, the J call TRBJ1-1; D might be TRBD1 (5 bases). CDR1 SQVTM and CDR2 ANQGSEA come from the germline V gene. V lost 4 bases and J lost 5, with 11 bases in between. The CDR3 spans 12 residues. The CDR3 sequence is CSVAQGNTEAFF. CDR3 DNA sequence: TGCAGCGTTGCTCAGGGAAATACTGAAGCTTTCTTT.